The rows below give T cell receptor beta chains drawn from one sample of a study of CD8+CD57+ T cells in acquired aplastic anemia. MiXCR was run by TCRdb on the reads, yielding one entry per CDR3 protein. The sample lists roughly 170,000 distinct CDR3 sequences; about half were seen once. The sequenced material came from sorted CD4+, CD8+, or CD8+CD57+ T cells (not recorded which) from PBMCs. The receptors come from a human donor with aplastic anemia. The CDR3 runs from the conserved cysteine through the conserved F or W. D genes are given only for firm matches. Clone size is not always given. Where it is, it says once, few, many or a class for expanded clones.

TRBJ1-2,14,-,TRBV19,-,CASSIWSGNYGYTF,TGTGCCAGTAGTATTTGGTCCGGTAACTATGGCTACACCTTC
TRBJ1-2,13,-,TRBV5-6,-,CASTQGESYGYTF,TGTGCCAGCACCCAGGGCGAAAGTTATGGCTACACCTTC
TRBJ2-4,16,-,TRBV9,-,CASSPGIGNGNNIQYF,TGTGCCAGCAGCCCGGGGATCGGGAACGGCAATAACATTCAGTACTTC
TRBJ2-2,13,few,TRBV10-3,-,CASTYRDTGELFF,TGTGCCAGCACCTACAGGGACACCGGGGAGCTGTTTTTT
TRBJ2-7,14,few,TRBV6-1,TRBD1,CASIRQGTDYEQYF,TGTGCCAGCATCAGACAGGGTACCGATTACGAGCAGTACTTC
TRBJ2-7,15,-,TRBV4-3,-,CASSQDGQGGGEQYF,TGCGCCAGCAGCCAAGATGGGCAGGGGGGAGGCGAGCAGTACTTC
TRBJ1-5,13,many,TRBV6-1,-,CASSERGGQPQHF,TGTGCCAGCAGTGAAAGGGGTGGGCAGCCCCAGCATTTT
TRBJ1-4,15,many,TRBV20-1,-,CSASSRGATNEKLFF,TGCAGTGCGAGCAGTCGCGGTGCAACTAATGAAAAACTGTTTTTT
TRBJ1-5,13,-,TRBV2,-,CASSAAGNQPQHF,TGTGCCAGCAGTGCTGCGGGCAATCAGCCCCAGCATTTT
TRBJ1-4,12,many,TRBV29-1,TRBD1,CSVARTGEKLFF,TGCAGCGTTGCCCGGACAGGTGAAAAACTGTTTTTT
TRBJ2-3,16,many,TRBV15,TRBD2,CATSRDRGGWRDTQYF,TGTGCCACCAGCAGAGATCGGGGGGGATGGAGGGATACGCAGTATTTT
TRBJ2-3,14,-,TRBV29-1,-,CSVRRGGSTDTQYF,TGCAGCGTTAGGCGCGGGGGCAGCACAGATACGCAGTATTTT
TRBJ2-5,14,-,TRBV29-1,-,CSVDITKGFETQYF,TGCAGCGTTGACATAACAAAGGGATTCGAGACCCAGTACTTC
TRBJ1-2,12,many,TRBV6-1,-,CASSTRRYGYTF,TGTGCCAGCAGTACTAGACGGTATGGCTACACCTTC
TRBJ1-5,12,many,TRBV7-8,-,CASSTSNQPQHF,TGTGCCAGCAGCACAAGTAATCAGCCCCAGCATTTT
TRBJ2-6,12,many,TRBV30,-,CASGSGANVLTF,TGTGCCTCAGGGTCTGGGGCCAACGTCCTGACTTTC
TRBJ2-3,14,-,TRBV29-1,TRBD2,CSGGTSGYTDTQYF,TGCAGCGGCGGGACTAGCGGATACACAGATACGCAGTATTTT
TRBJ2-1,18,-,TRBV3-1,TRBD2,CASSPGLAGPSSYNEQFF,TGTGCCAGCAGCCCTGGACTAGCGGGACCAAGCTCCTACAATGAGCAGTTCTTC
TRBJ2-5,17,-,TRBV7-3,-,CASSLASALNLRETQYF,TGTGCCAGCAGCTTAGCATCGGCGCTCAATTTACGAGAGACCCAGTACTTC
TRBJ2-5,16,-,TRBV5-6,TRBD2,CASSVRTGTRTETQYF,TGTGCCAGCAGCGTACGTACCGGGACTAGAACAGAGACCCAGTACTTC
TRBJ2-5,15,-,TRBV10-3,TRBD1,CAISAGQGASETQYF,TGTGCCATCAGTGCAGGACAGGGGGCATCAGAGACCCAGTACTTC
TRBJ2-5,14,-,TRBV10-1,TRBD2,CASDETSGRKTQYF,TGCGCCAGCGACGAGACTAGCGGGAGAAAGACCCAGTACTTC
TRBJ2-1,15,once,TRBV15,TRBD2,CATSRGTSGVNEQFF,TGTGCCACCAGCAGAGGGACTAGCGGAGTCAATGAGCAGTTCTTC
TRBJ2-7,13,-,TRBV7-8,-,CASSLGFSYEQYF,TGTGCCAGCAGCTTAGGATTCTCCTACGAGCAGTACTTC
TRBJ1-2,12,many,TRBV19,-,CASKTEIYGYTF,TGTGCCAGTAAGACAGAAATCTATGGCTACACCTTC
TRBJ2-2,13,few,TRBV24-1,-,CATGGGLTGELFF,TGTGCCACCGGAGGGGGGCTCACCGGGGAGCTGTTTTTT
TRBJ2-7,14,-,TRBV29-1,-,CSVDTGKASYEQYF,TGCAGCGTTGATACGGGGAAAGCTTCCTACGAGCAGTACTTC
TRBJ1-6,15,-,TRBV2,-,CASSEKGVYNSPLHF,TGTGCCAGCAGTGAAAAGGGGGTTTACAATTCACCCCTCCACTTT
TRBJ1-1,12,many,TRBV9,-,CASSPPSAEAFF,TGTGCCAGCAGCCCCCCTTCTGCTGAAGCTTTCTTT
TRBJ2-5,14,-,TRBV20-1,TRBD1,CSVPSPLRGETQYF,TGCAGTGTCCCTTCCCCCCTCAGGGGGGAGACCCAGTACTTC
TRBJ1-4,15,-,TRBV24-1,TRBD1,CATSEIDRAGEKLFF,TGTGCCACCAGTGAGATCGACAGGGCCGGGGAAAAACTGTTTTTT
TRBJ2-7,12,-,TRBV20-1,-,CSARDQIYEQYF,TGCAGTGCTAGAGATCAAATATACGAGCAGTACTTC
TRBJ2-2,19,-,TRBV19,-,CASSIDRGAGQAFTGELFF,TGTGCCAGTAGTATAGATCGGGGGGCGGGACAGGCCTTCACCGGGGAGCTGTTTTTT
TRBJ2-7,14,-,TRBV11-2,-,CASSLGGRGYEQYF,TGTGCCAGCAGCTTGGGGGGGCGAGGCTACGAGCAGTACTTC
TRBJ2-5,14,many,TRBV4-1,TRBD1,CASSPRTGGETQYF,TGCGCCAGCAGCCCACGGACAGGGGGGGAGACCCAGTACTTC
TRBJ2-7,13,-,TRBV2,-,CASSRIDSYEQRF,TGTGCCAGCAGCAGGATCGACTCCTACGAGCAGCGCTTC
TRBJ2-2,10,-,TRBV7-2,-,CAISTGELFF,TGTGCCATTTCGACCGGGGAGCTGTTTTTT
TRBJ1-1,15,-,TRBV20-1,TRBD1,CSARMLGQMNTEAFF,TGCAGTGCTAGAATGTTGGGACAGATGAACACTGAAGCTTTCTTT
TRBJ2-1,14,-,TRBV5-1,TRBD1,CASSAGTGLREQFF,TGCGCCAGCAGCGCCGGGACAGGATTGCGTGAGCAGTTCTTC
TRBJ2-7,15,-,TRBV24-1,-,CATSDGHTPAYEQYF,TGTGCCACCAGTGACGGCCACACCCCCGCCTACGAGCAGTACTTC
TRBJ2-1,13,few,TRBV19,-,CASSAARIDEQFF,TGTGCCAGTAGTGCCGCTAGGATCGATGAGCAGTTCTTC
TRBJ2-7,14,-,TRBV20-1,TRBD2,CSAREDYKTYEQYF,TGCAGTGCTCGGGAGGACTATAAAACCTACGAGCAGTACTTC
TRBJ1-1,17,-,TRBV5-6,-,CASSFFVYGISNLEALF,TGTGCCAGCAGCTTCTTCGTTTACGGGATTAGCAACCTTGAAGCTCTCTTT
TRBJ2-1,16,many,TRBV20-1,-,CSARGGGAGMVNEQFF,TGCAGTGCTAGGGGGGGAGGAGCGGGTATGGTCAATGAGCAGTTCTTC
TRBJ1-6,13,once,TRBV19,-,CASRLWDNSPLHF,TGTGCCAGTAGGTTGTGGGATAATTCACCCCTCCACTTT
TRBJ1-5,14,-,TRBV20-1,-,CSARPGASNQPQHF,TGCAGTGCTCGACCAGGAGCCTCAAATCAGCCCCAGCATTTT
TRBJ1-5,15,few,TRBV7-9,TRBD1,CASSSGTAGNQPQHF,TGTGCCAGCAGCTCCGGGACAGCGGGTAATCAGCCCCAGCATTTT